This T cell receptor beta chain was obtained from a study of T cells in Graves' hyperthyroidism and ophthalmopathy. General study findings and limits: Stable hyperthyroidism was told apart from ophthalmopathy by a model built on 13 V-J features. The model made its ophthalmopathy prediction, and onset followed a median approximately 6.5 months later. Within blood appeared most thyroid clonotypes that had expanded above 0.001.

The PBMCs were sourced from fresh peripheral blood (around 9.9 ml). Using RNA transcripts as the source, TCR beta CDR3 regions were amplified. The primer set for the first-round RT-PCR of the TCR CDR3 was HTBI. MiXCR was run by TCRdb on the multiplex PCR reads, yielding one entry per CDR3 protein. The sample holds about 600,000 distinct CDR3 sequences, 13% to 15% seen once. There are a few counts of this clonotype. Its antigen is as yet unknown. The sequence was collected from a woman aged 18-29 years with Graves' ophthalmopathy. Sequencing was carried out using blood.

The CDR3 loop is CASSPSVINVENIQYF. The CDR3 nucleotides are TGTGCCAGCTCACCGTCCGTAATAAACGTCGAAAACATTCAGTACTTC. This chain links TRBV18 with TRBJ2-4; D is uncertain. The V and J ends lost 3 bases and 5 bases respectively, with 17 bases between them. The germline V gene encodes CDR1 KGHSH and CDR2 LQKENI. The CDR3 consists of 16 residues.